This T cell receptor beta chain was sequenced in a study of CD8 T cells in ankylosing spondylitis. Study conclusions and caveats: Seemingly characteristic of ankylosing spondylitis blood was a TCR beta motif consisting of several highly homologous variants. Reportedly, disease-linked clones are significantly enriched in ankylosing spondylitis patients' matched synovial fluid.

Per the germline V gene, CDR1 is MNHNS and CDR2 is SASEGT. J lost 4 bases, V lost 6 bases, and 9 bases had no gene match. This CDR3 is built from 15 residues. TCRdb reprocessed the 5' RACE reads via MiXCR and lists one record per CDR3 protein. The table lists 250,000 or so distinct CDR3 sequences, about 24% of them singletons. Points on this clonotype: The antigen remains unidentified.

The rearrangement joins TRBV6-1 to TRBJ1-1; 9 bases line up with TRBD1. Sequenced sample: blood, either unsorted or a sorted T cell fraction (not recorded which). The sequence came from a male donor with ankylosing spondylitis or in good health (not recorded which). Here the CDR3 DNA reads TGTGCCAGCAGGCCCGGGACAGGGAAAGGCACTGAAGCTTTCTTT. It codes for CASRPGTGKGTEAFF.